The sample holds one count of the clone carrying this T cell receptor beta chain. The antigen is undetermined. CDR1 is SGHAT, CDR2 FQNNGV, per germline. The V gene end was trimmed by 5 bases and the J gene end by 8 bases; junction bases not matched to a gene: 11. This CDR3 is built from 15 residues. The data were taken from a study of identical twins. Notes on the study in general: For zero-insertion analyses, partial confounding could come from invariant MAIT and iNKT cells.

TCRdb re-analysed the 5' RACE reads in MiXCR, keeping a single row per CDR3 protein. The sample gives about 730,000 distinct CDR3 sequences, around 20% of which show up once; 4% to 5.5% is in the top ten. These data also formed part of another study, on T cells expressing NK-cell markers. As that report states: Each TCR beta repertoire originated in sorted T cells that were CD3+CD56+NKG2C+, CD3+CD56+NKG2C- or CD3+CD56-NKG2C+.

The chain has TRBV11-2 and TRBJ2-1, with 8 bases matching TRBD2. Sequencing used PBMCs. The clonotype was recovered from a woman aged 18-30 years in good health. The CDR3 is CASSLPGLVRDEQFF. Here the CDR3 DNA reads TGTGCCAGCAGCCTACCGGGACTAGTACGCGATGAGCAGTTCTTC. The full variable domain, completed using reference TRBV11-2 and TRBJ2-1, is EAGVAQSPRYKIIEKRQSVAFWCNPISGHATLYWYQQILGQGPKLLIQFQNNGVVDDSQLPKDRFSAERLKGVDSTLKIQPAKLEDSAVYLCASSLPGLVRDEQFFGPGTRLTVL.